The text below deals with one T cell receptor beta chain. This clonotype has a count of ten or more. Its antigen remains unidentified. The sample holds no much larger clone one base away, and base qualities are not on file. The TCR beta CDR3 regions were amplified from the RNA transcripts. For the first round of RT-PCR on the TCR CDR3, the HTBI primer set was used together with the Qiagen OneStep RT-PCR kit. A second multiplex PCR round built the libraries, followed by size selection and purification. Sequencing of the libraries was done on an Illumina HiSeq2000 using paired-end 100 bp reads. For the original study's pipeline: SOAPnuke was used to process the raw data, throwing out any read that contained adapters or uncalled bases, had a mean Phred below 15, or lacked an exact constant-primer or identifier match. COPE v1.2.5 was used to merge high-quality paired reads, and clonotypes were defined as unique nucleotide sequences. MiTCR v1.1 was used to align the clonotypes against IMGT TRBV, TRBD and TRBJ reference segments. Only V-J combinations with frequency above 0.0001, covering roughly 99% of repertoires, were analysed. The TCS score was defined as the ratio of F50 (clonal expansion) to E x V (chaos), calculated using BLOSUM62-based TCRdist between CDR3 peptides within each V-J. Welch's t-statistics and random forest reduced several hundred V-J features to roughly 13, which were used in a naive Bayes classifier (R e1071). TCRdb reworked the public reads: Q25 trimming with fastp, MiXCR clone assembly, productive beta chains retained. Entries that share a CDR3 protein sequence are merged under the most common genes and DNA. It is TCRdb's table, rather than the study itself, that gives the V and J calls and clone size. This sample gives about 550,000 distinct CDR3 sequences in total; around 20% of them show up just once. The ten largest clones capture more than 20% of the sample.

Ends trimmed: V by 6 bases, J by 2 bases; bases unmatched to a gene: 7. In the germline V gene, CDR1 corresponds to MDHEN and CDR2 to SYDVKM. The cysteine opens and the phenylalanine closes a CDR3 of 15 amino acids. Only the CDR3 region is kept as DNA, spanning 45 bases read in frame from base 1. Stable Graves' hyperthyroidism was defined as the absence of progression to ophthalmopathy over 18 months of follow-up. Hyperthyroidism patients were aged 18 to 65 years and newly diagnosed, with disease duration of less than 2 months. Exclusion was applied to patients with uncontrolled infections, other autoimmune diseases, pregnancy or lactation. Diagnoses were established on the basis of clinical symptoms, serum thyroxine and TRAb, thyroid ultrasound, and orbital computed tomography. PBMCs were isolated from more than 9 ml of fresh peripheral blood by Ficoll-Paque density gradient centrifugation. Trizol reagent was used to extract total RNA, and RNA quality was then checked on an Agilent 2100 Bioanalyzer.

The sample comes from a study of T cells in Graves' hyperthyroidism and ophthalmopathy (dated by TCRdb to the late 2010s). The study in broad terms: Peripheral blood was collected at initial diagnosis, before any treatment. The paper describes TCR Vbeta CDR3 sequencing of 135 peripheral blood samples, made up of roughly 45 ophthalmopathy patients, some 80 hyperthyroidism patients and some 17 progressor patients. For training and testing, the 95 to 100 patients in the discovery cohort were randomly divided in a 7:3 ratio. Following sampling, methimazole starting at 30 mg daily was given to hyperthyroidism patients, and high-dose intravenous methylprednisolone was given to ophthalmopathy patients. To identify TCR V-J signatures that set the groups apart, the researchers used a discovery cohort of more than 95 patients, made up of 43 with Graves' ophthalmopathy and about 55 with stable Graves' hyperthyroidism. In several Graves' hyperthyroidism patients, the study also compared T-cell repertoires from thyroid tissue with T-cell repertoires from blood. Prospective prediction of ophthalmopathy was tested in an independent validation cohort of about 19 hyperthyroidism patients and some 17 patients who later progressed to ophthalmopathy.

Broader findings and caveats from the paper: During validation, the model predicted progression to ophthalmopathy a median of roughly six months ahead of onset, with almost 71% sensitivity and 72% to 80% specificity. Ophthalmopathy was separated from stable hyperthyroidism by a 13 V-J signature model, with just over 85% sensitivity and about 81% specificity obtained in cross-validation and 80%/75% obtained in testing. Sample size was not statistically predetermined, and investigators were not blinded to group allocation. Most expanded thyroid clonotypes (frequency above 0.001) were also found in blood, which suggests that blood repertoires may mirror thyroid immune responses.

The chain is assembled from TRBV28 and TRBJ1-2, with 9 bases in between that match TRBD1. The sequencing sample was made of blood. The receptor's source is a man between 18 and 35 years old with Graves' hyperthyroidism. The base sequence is TGTGCCAGCAGGGTACAGGGGGCGGTCAACTATGGCTACACCTTC. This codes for CASRVQGAVNYGYTF.